Following are 14 T cell receptor beta chains from one sample sequenced in a study of T cell repertoires and HLA-DP antigens. What these receptors recognize is not known. Method: immunoSEQ multiplex PCR; TCRdb's copy keeps in-frame clones and lacks some. Of tens of thousands of clones listed, 80% were seen once; the top ten hold around 1.4%. Material: CD4+ T cells from PBMCs. These receptor sequences come from a man in his sixties in good health and CMV-seronegative.

This clone was found a few times. The V and J genes are TRBV6-1 and TRBJ2-1; D remains ambiguous. V was pared by 1 base and J by 2 bases, with 9 bases between. The CDR3 loop spans 15 amino acids. From germline, CDR1 is MNHNS and CDR2 SASEGT. CDR3 region: CASSEVTRAYNEQFF. CDR3 sequence (DNA): TGTGCCAGCAGTGAAGTTACCCGGGCCTACAATGAGCAGTTCTTC.

The rearrangement uses TRBV6-5 and TRBJ2-1, with 10 bases identical to TRBD2. From germline, CDR1 is MNHEY and CDR2 SVGAGI. The CDR3 sequence is 15 residues long. V gave up 6 bases and J gave up 3 bases; unmatched junction bases: 5. This chain's CDR3 is CASSRTSGHYNEQFF. The CDR3, as DNA: TGTGCCAGCAGCCGGACTAGCGGACACTACAATGAGCAGTTCTTC.

V gene TRBV5-1 combines with J gene TRBJ2-2, with D possibly being TRBD1 or TRBD2 (5 bases each). The V end was cut by 5 bases, the J end by 3 bases, with 14 bases between. The CDR3 length is 15 residues. Germline CDR1 SGHRS, CDR2 YFSETQ. The CDR3 bases are TGCGCCAGCAGGAAAGGGGACGTGGACACCGGGGAGCTGTTTTTT. It codes for CASRKGDVDTGELFF.

V gene TRBV4-3 combines with J gene TRBJ2-2; possibly TRBD1 for D (5 bases). The germline V gene has CDR1 LGHNA and CDR2 YSLEER. With 2 bases removed from V and 1 base from J, the gap between germline ends came to 11 bases. The CDR3 length is 16 residues. CDR3 protein: CASSQFGTGNTGELFF. CDR3 nucleotides: TGCGCCAGCAGCCAATTCGGCACAGGGAACACCGGGGAGCTGTTTTTT.

This clone was observed a few times. This chain connects TRBV28 to TRBJ1-5, with D tentatively TRBD1 (5 bases). Germline V gene sequence: CDR1 MDHEN, CDR2 SYDVKM. The CDR3 has 18 amino acids. V dropped 3 bases and J dropped 5 bases, with 23 bases sitting between them. The CDR3 nucleotides are TGTGCCAGCAGTTTCGATAGGCAGGGAATGATAGGGTATCAGCCCCAGCATTTT. It encodes CASSFDRQGMIGYQPQHF.

The J gene is TRBJ1-1, the V gene TRBV18, with D perhaps matching TRBD1 (6 bases). The CDR3 has 15 residues. The V gene lost 1 base and the J gene lost 4 bases, with 13 bases spanning the gap. Germline V CDR1 and CDR2: KGHSH, LQKENI. The CDR3 protein is CASSPLNRVGTEAFF. In nucleotides, the CDR3 is TGTGCCAGCTCACCACTAAACAGGGTCGGCACTGAAGCTTTCTTT.

This clone was observed a few times. The chain uses TRBV19 and TRBJ2-1; D is perhaps TRBD1 or TRBD2 (5 bases each). The V gene's germline CDR1 is LNHDA and CDR2 SQIVND (reference sequence). V was cut by 4 bases and J by 7 bases, with 8 bases left in between. The CDR3 spans 12 residues. The CDR3 protein is CASSRGLNEQFF. The CDR3 DNA reads TGTGCCAGTAGTAGGGGGTTAAATGAGCAGTTCTTC.

The CDR3 loop reads CATSTRKSSGNTIYF. CDR3 nucleotide sequence: TGTGCCACCAGCACCCGTAAGAGCTCTGGAAACACCATATATTTT. The V gene is TRBV15, the J gene TRBJ1-3; D gene unclear. The CDR3 consists of 15 residues. CDR1 is LNHNV, CDR2 YYDKDF, per germline (reference sequence). Between the trimmed V and J ends, which lost 4 bases and 0 bases, there was a span of 10 bases.

This chain joins TRBV28 and TRBJ2-7, with D tentatively TRBD1 (6 bases). Germline CDR1 and CDR2: MDHEN and SYDVKM. This CDR3 is 17 amino acids long. Trimming shortened V by 8 bases and J by 0 bases, and 23 bases separated the two germline ends. The CDR3 sequence: CASVGAVWHKGSYEQYF. DNA of the CDR3: TGTGCCAGCGTGGGGGCGGTTTGGCATAAAGGCTCCTACGAGCAGTACTTC. The full variable domain, rest sourced from reference TRBV28 and TRBJ2-7, is DVKVTQSSRYLVKRTGEKVFLECVQDMDHENMFWYRQDPGLGLRLIYFSYDVKMKEKGDIPEGYSVSREKKERFSLILESASTNQTSMYLCASVGAVWHKGSYEQYFGPGTRLTVT.

The CDR3 is CASSYSKGWGTEAFF. As DNA, the CDR3 is TGTGCCAGCAGTTACTCGAAGGGGTGGGGCACTGAAGCTTTCTTT. The chain has TRBV6-5 and TRBJ1-1; D possibly corresponds to TRBD1 (5 bases). From germline, CDR1 is MNHEY and CDR2 SVGAGI. V lost 0 bases to trimming and J lost 4 bases, with 12 bases between them. The CDR3 length is 15 residues.

The chain combines TRBV19 with TRBJ1-5; 8 nucleotides match TRBD1. Germline V gene data show CDR1 as LNHDA and CDR2 as SQIVND (reference sequence). The J segment lost 4 bases and the V segment lost 5 bases, leaving 4 bases of the junction unmatched. The CDR3 runs 14 residues. The CDR3 DNA is TGTGCCAGTAGTGTCAGGACAGGGAATCAGCCCCAGCATTTT. Encoded protein: CASSVRTGNQPQHF.

This chain links TRBV5-6 with TRBJ2-1; the D gene is possibly TRBD1 (6 bases). Per germline, CDR1 SGHDT and CDR2 YYEEEE. The V gene lost 0 bases and the J gene lost 3 bases, with 13 bases spanning the gap. CDR3 length: 16 amino acids. CDR3 residues: CASSLERGGDYNEQFF. The CDR3 nucleotides are TGTGCCAGCAGCTTGGAACGAGGGGGTGACTACAATGAGCAGTTCTTC.

The chain joins TRBV6-5 to TRBJ1-2; 9 bases align to TRBD1. With V trimmed by 5 bases and J by 5 bases, 6 bases remained unmatched. The CDR3 runs 14 residues. CDR1 and CDR2 (germline): MNHEY, SVGAGI. The DNA of the CDR3 is TGTGCCAGCAGTCGAACAGGGGGCGGGTATGGCTACACCTTC. Encoded protein: CASSRTGGGYGYTF.

V is TRBV19 and J is TRBJ1-6; 7 positions agree with TRBD1. The V gene's germline CDR1 is LNHDA and CDR2 SQIVND (reference sequence). The CDR3 has 14 residues. Unmatched junction bases numbered 5, after V lost 6 bases and J lost 6 bases. The DNA for the CDR3 is TGTGCCAGTAGCAGGGGGGTTGCTAATTCACCCCTCCACTTT. The encoded protein is CASSRGVANSPLHF.